The clone carrying this TCR beta chain was seen more than once but under ten times. Germline loops: CDR1 SGHAT, CDR2 FQNNGV. CDR3 length equals 11 residues. Between the trimmed V and J ends, which lost 2 bases and 6 bases, there was a span of 5 bases. The data were obtained in a study of blood T cell repertoires in COVID-19. Participant-given clinical history determined each cohort assignment. The repertoire was sequenced with immunoSEQ multiplex PCR; TCRdb's copy has only in-frame clones and lacks some. The data show some 200,000 clones, 82% seen once. The sample taken for sequencing was PBMCs or T cells enriched from blood (not recorded which). The origin of this receptor is a woman aged 55-69 years with acute COVID-19. J is TRBJ2-7 and V is TRBV11-2; D is unresolved. The CDR3 sequence: CASSLQVEQYF. Here the CDR3 DNA reads TGTGCCAGCAGCTTACAGGTCGAGCAGTACTTC.